The next 29 T cell receptor beta chains were all read from a single sample in a study of cytomegalovirus exposure and HLA in healthy donors. PCR employed 60 Vbeta and 13 Jbeta primers. Assay: immunoSEQ multiplex PCR; the TCRdb copy retains only in-frame clones and omits some. The sample records around 100,000 clones, about three fifths being singletons. Sequencing was done on a sample of PBMCs. The receptors were gathered from a human donor in good health.

This clone turned up a few times. The chain combines TRBV7-8 with TRBJ1-2, with D tentatively TRBD1 (6 bases). Looked up from germline, CDR1 is SGHVS and CDR2 is FQNEAQ. The CDR3 has 13 residues. V shed 5 bases and J shed 5 bases, with 12 bases lying between them. The CDR3 bases are TGTGCCAGCAGCCCCGGGACACTTTATGGCTACACCTTC. It codes for CASSPGTLYGYTF.

The J gene is TRBJ2-1, the V gene TRBV2, with 16 bases aligning to TRBD2. V shed 6 bases, J shed 8 bases, and the junction held 7 bases outside the gene matches. The germline CDR1 and CDR2 sequences are SNHLY and FYNNEI. CDR3 length equals 16 residues. The CDR3 bases are TGTGCCAGCAGAGACCCGGGACTAGCGGGGGGGGATGAGCAGTTCTTC. This gives the protein CASRDPGLAGGDEQFF.

The chain links TRBV7-2 to TRBJ2-1; D not resolved. The germline gives CDR1 SGHTA, CDR2 FQGNSA. The CDR3 loop spans 15 amino acids. V gave up 5 bases and J gave up 0 bases, with 11 bases separating them. CDR3 sequence reads: CASSLQSSSYNEQFF. The CDR3 nucleotides read TGTGCCAGCAGCCTACAGAGCAGCTCCTACAATGAGCAGTTCTTC.

This chain links TRBV23-1 with TRBJ1-4; 12 nucleotides line up with TRBD1. TRBV23-1 has ORF status, its function being uncertain. J gave up 1 base and V 5 bases, and 8 bases lay outside the gene matches. The CDR3 runs 18 residues. CDR3 in DNA: TGCGCCAGCAGTAACCACTGGGACAGGGGGCTAACTAATGAAAAACTGTTTTTT. This codes for CASSNHWDRGLTNEKLFF.

This sequence joins TRBV9 and TRBJ1-2; weak D call: TRBD1 (6 bases). The germline V gene encodes CDR1 SGDLS and CDR2 YYNGEE. The CDR3 is 15 residues long. V lost 0 bases and J 4 bases, leaving 13 bases between the germline ends. The CDR3 DNA sequence: TGTGCCAGCAGCGTAGAGTCGACAGGTAGCTATGGCTACACCTTC. Translating it yields CASSVESTGSYGYTF.

In regard to this clone: The identical CDR3 is also encoded by other nucleotide sequences in the sample. V gene TRBV29-1 combines with J gene TRBJ2-1; 10 bases map to TRBD2. Germline trimming cut 6 bases from V and 3 bases from J; bases unmatched to any gene: 5. The germline V gene encodes CDR1 SQVTM and CDR2 ANQGSEA. The CDR3 has 14 residues. The CDR3 DNA sequence: TGCAGCGTGGCGCGACTAGCGGGCTACAATGAGCAGTTCTTC. Protein sequence: CSVARLAGYNEQFF.

The rearrangement links TRBV15 to TRBJ1-2; D perhaps matches TRBD1 (5 bases). Germline CDR1 reads LNHNV; CDR2 reads YYDKDF (reference sequence). The CDR3 spans 19 residues. Trimming stripped 0 bases from V and 0 bases from J, with 20 bases between. The CDR3 region is CATSRDHGGKPPPNYGYTF. CDR3 in DNA: TGTGCCACCAGCAGAGACCATGGGGGGAAACCCCCCCCTAACTATGGCTACACCTTC.

The CDR3 here is CASSPTRTSGRYEQYF. The CDR3 DNA reads as TGTGCCAGCAGCCCCACCCGGACTAGCGGGAGGTACGAGCAGTACTTC. This chain links TRBV27 with TRBJ2-7; 14 nucleotides match TRBD2. The CDR3 is 16 amino acids. The junction had 8 bases not matched to a gene; V was cut back by 6 bases and J by 4 bases. From germline, CDR1 is MNHEY and CDR2 SMNVEV (reference sequence).

The rearrangement links TRBV20-1 to TRBJ1-2; D uncertain. The CDR3 has 10 residues. The germline V gene encodes CDR1 DFQATT and CDR2 SNEGSKA (reference sequence). The V and J ends lost 3 bases and 10 bases respectively, with 9 bases between them. The CDR3 sequence: CSARREAYTF. CDR3 DNA sequence: TGCAGTGCTAGGCGGGAGGCCTACACCTTC.

A few counts support this clone. The chain joins TRBV11-2 to TRBJ2-7, with a weak D call TRBD2 (5 bases). Germline assignment: CDR1 SGHAT and CDR2 FQNNGV. There are 15 residues in the CDR3. Trimming removed 1 base from V and 2 bases from J, with 12 bases in between. DNA for the CDR3: TGTGCCAGCAGCTTAGTGTCCGGGAAGACCTACGAGCAGTACTTC. Translated, it gives CASSLVSGKTYEQYF. Looking up the rest from reference TRBV11-2 and TRBJ2-7 gives the full variable domain: EAGVAQSPRYKIIEKRQSVAFWCNPISGHATLYWYQQILGQGPKLLIQFQNNGVVDDSQLPKDRFSAERLKGVDSTLKIQPAKLEDSAVYLCASSLVSGKTYEQYFGPGTRLTVT.

The rearrangement joins TRBV2 to TRBJ1-3; D is uncertain. The V gene lost 2 bases and the J gene lost 0 bases, with 8 bases spanning the gap. The CDR3 length is 15 residues. Germline lookup yields CDR1 SNHLY and CDR2 FYNNEI. The CDR3 coding sequence is TGTGCCAGCAGTGAAACGGTCGGCTCTGGAAACACCATATATTTT. Translation gives CASSETVGSGNTIYF.

This clone occurred a few times. The chain couples TRBV5-1 to TRBJ2-7; 10 bases map to TRBD2. Looked up from germline, CDR1 is SGHRS and CDR2 is YFSETQ. The V segment lost 4 bases and the J segment 0 bases; nucleotides outside the gene matches: 10. The CDR3 is 17 amino acids. The CDR3 spells CASSRTSGQKTSYEQYF. The CDR3 nucleotides are TGCGCCAGCAGCCGGACTAGCGGACAAAAAACCTCCTACGAGCAGTACTTC.

The gene calls are TRBV5-1 and TRBJ1-5, with D perhaps TRBD1 (5 bases). The CDR3 contains 15 residues. The germline gives CDR1 SGHRS, CDR2 YFSETQ. V was cut by 3 bases and J by 5 bases, with 15 bases left in between. CDR3 DNA: TGCGCCAGCAGCTGGGTCTCGGGGACTGATCAGCCCCAGCATTTT. As protein: CASSWVSGTDQPQHF.

The gene calls are TRBV28 and TRBJ2-3, with D possibly matching TRBD2 (5 bases). The CDR3 covers 15 residues. Trimming cost V 10 bases and J 3 bases, with 20 bases left between them. Per germline, CDR1 MDHEN and CDR2 SYDVKM. The CDR3 loop is CATGKSKPLTDTQYF. CDR3 sequence (DNA): TGTGCCACGGGGAAGTCCAAGCCCTTGACAGATACGCAGTATTTT.

The CDR3 loop is CASSLIRDTLDGYTF. The CDR3 DNA reads as TGTGCCAGCAGCTTAATCCGGGACACCCTGGATGGCTACACCTTC. The rearrangement joins TRBV7-2 to TRBJ1-2; D might be TRBD1 (6 bases). From germline, CDR1 is SGHTA and CDR2 FQGNSA. With 2 bases removed from V and 6 bases from J, the gap between germline ends came to 16 bases. The CDR3 is 15 residues long.

CDR3 in amino acids: CASTTPPVSFRGTEAFF. The DNA of the CDR3 is TGCGCCAGCACCACACCTCCCGTGAGTTTTCGCGGCACTGAAGCTTTCTTT. This chain joins TRBV23-1 and TRBJ1-1; D is unresolved. TRBV23-1 is an ORF, and what it does is uncertain. The CDR3 is 17 amino acids. Trimming shortened V by 7 bases and J by 4 bases, and 25 bases separated the two germline ends.

This chain joins TRBV28 and TRBJ2-1; 12 bases map to TRBD2. With 6 bases clipped from V and 11 bases from J, the junction kept 5 bases outside the gene matches. The CDR3 is 13 residues long. Looked up from germline, CDR1 is MDHEN and CDR2 is SYDVKM. This CDR3 reads CASRQLAGGQQFF. CDR3 DNA: TGTGCCAGCAGACAACTAGCGGGAGGCCAGCAGTTCTTC.

The chain combines TRBV2 with TRBJ2-4, with TRBD2 as a possible D gene (6 bases). V lost 7 bases and J lost 0, with 25 bases in between. CDR3 length equals 19 residues. The germline CDR1 and CDR2 sequences are SNHLY and FYNNEI. The CDR3 DNA reads TGTGCCAGCATGTGGTCCGCCTCCAGCGGGCGCGGAGCCAAAAACATTCAGTACTTC. The encoded protein is CASMWSASSGRGAKNIQYF.

This clone was counted between two and nine times. The V call is TRBV6-5, the J call TRBJ1-1; D uncertain. The CDR3 runs to 12 residues. Germline-derived CDR1 and CDR2 are MNHEY and SVGAGI. V dropped 2 bases and J dropped 5 bases, with 6 bases sitting between them. CDR3 DNA sequence: TGTGCCAGCAGTTACGGGAGAACTGAAGCTTTCTTT. It specifies CASSYGRTEAFF.

The chain links TRBV14 to TRBJ2-7, with D perhaps matching TRBD1 (6 bases). This CDR3 region has 14 residues. V lost 1 base and J 3 bases, leaving 10 bases between the germline ends. The germline gives CDR1 SGHDN, CDR2 FVKESK. CDR3: CASSQVGQFYEQYF. DNA of the CDR3: TGTGCCAGCAGCCAAGTAGGACAGTTCTACGAGCAGTACTTC.

In nucleotides, the CDR3 is TGTGCCAGCAGTTTTCGAACCCCAGGGCTAACTAATGAAAAACTGTTTTTT. This sequence encodes CASSFRTPGLTNEKLFF. The chain is built from TRBV27 and TRBJ1-4; D possibly corresponds to TRBD1 (5 bases). Germline loops: CDR1 MNHEY, CDR2 SMNVEV (reference sequence). The CDR3 is 17 residues long. Trimming shortened V by 3 bases and J by 1 base, and 15 bases separated the two germline ends.

V gene TRBV4-1 combines with J gene TRBJ1-1, with 9 bases that match TRBD1. CDR1 is MGHRA and CDR2 is YSYEKL in the germline V gene. The CDR3 consists of 15 residues. V gave up 2 bases and J gave up 1 base; unmatched junction bases: 2. CDR3 sequence: CASSQRTGENTEAFF. CDR3 nucleotide sequence: TGCGCCAGCAGCCAAAGGACAGGGGAGAACACTGAAGCTTTCTTT.

V is TRBV9 and J is TRBJ1-2, with a tentative D call TRBD1 (6 bases). Trimming stripped 0 bases from V and 1 base from J, with 13 bases between. The germline V gene has CDR1 SGDLS and CDR2 YYNGEE. This CDR3 region has 16 residues. This CDR3 reads CASSVGMTGDNYGYTF. The DNA for the CDR3 is TGTGCCAGCAGCGTAGGGATGACAGGAGATAACTATGGCTACACCTTC.

The chain carries TRBV5-5 and TRBJ2-3, with D perhaps TRBD1 (6 bases). The CDR3 runs 15 residues. The V end was cut by 4 bases, the J end by 0 bases, with 12 bases between. The V gene's germline CDR1 is SGHKS and CDR2 YYEKEE (reference sequence). This CDR3 reads CASSTQGYSTDTQYF. For the CDR3, the DNA is TGTGCCAGCAGCACACAGGGATATAGCACAGATACGCAGTATTTT.

The table lists this clone with a few counts. The chain links TRBV9 to TRBJ2-1; 10 nucleotides line up with TRBD2. The V segment lost 4 bases and the J segment 6 bases; nucleotides outside the gene matches: 13. Per germline, CDR1 SGDLS and CDR2 YYNGEE. The CDR3 has 17 residues. The CDR3 loop reads CASSPLAGGYEINEQFF. The CDR3 region has the DNA TGTGCCAGCAGCCCATTAGCGGGAGGCTACGAAATCAATGAGCAGTTCTTC.

The rearrangement joins TRBV19 to TRBJ1-1; no clear D. Germline CDR1 is LNHDA and CDR2 is SQIVND (reference sequence). The CDR3 totals 13 residues. V was trimmed by 3 bases and J by 6 bases, leaving 11 bases between them. Here the CDR3 reads CASSIRAWAEAFF. The CDR3 bases are TGTGCCAGTAGTATCCGAGCGTGGGCTGAAGCTTTCTTT.

This CDR3 reads CATSDRDNRQEQFF. The CDR3 region has the DNA TGTGCCACCAGTGACAGGGACAACCGCCAGGAGCAGTTCTTC. This sequence joins TRBV15 and TRBJ2-1; the match to TRBD1 covers 7 bases. Trimming at V came to 6 bases and at J to 10 bases, leaving 12 bases not matched to a gene. The CDR3 totals 14 residues. Germline loops: CDR1 LNHNV, CDR2 YYDKDF (reference sequence).

The V gene is TRBV2, the J gene TRBJ1-3; 10 bases are shared with TRBD1. V lost 7 bases to trimming and J lost 0 bases; unmatched junction nucleotides: 15. The CDR3 covers 19 residues. From germline, CDR1 is SNHLY and CDR2 FYNNEI. DNA of the CDR3: TGTGCCAGCACTCGTTCCGGGACAGGGGCCCGTAACTCTGGAAACACCATATATTTT. Translated: CASTRSGTGARNSGNTIYF.

This clone was observed a handful of times. This chain uses TRBV14 with TRBJ2-7; D not certain. Trimming took off 0 bases at V and 5 bases at J, with 20 bases between the two ends. The CDR3 extends over 17 amino acids. Germline V lookup: CDR1 SGHDN, CDR2 FVKESK. The CDR3: CASSQDLRSRRDHEQYF. The DNA for the CDR3 is TGTGCCAGCAGCCAAGATCTTAGGAGCCGCCGAGACCACGAGCAGTACTTC. The complete variable domain, with remaining parts taken from reference TRBV14 and TRBJ2-7, reads EAGVTQFPSHSVIEKGQTVTLRCDPISGHDNLYWYRRVMGKEIKFLLHFVKESKQDESGMPNNRFLAERTGGTYSTLKVQPAELEDSGVYFCASSQDLRSRRDHEQYFGPGTRLTVT.